The 11 T cell receptor beta chains below were found in one sample sequenced in a study of T cells expressing NK-cell markers. TCRdb re-called the 5' RACE reads and gives one entry per CDR3 protein, without DNA. The sample holds hundreds of thousands of distinct CDR3 sequences. Sequences were obtained from blood T cells: a sorted CD56 or NKG2C T cell subset, CD4+ or CD8+ T cells, or bulk PBMC T cells (not recorded which). These receptors were obtained from a man aged 18 to 30 in good health.

The rearrangement links TRBV19 to TRBJ2-3; TCRdb gives TRBD1 as the D gene, but with no DNA this cannot be confirmed. The CDR3 contains 13 residues. Germline CDR1 and CDR2: LNHDA and SQIVND (reference sequence). CDR3 region: CASGSGNADTQYF.

This chain connects TRBV5-1 to TRBJ2-2; TCRdb returns TRBD1, unconfirmable since there is no DNA. The CDR3 is made up of 15 amino acids. Germline CDR1 reads SGHRS; CDR2 reads YFSETQ. The CDR3: CASSPLADNTGELFF.

The genes are TRBV10-3 and TRBJ2-3; there is no DNA to check the TCRdb D call of TRBD2. This CDR3 spans 14 amino acids. CDR1 ENHRY and CDR2 SYGVKD come from the germline V gene. CDR3 amino acids: CAAKPGLAGEAQYF.

The rearrangement joins TRBV4-1 to TRBJ2-5; TCRdb calls TRBD2, which cannot be checked without DNA. CDR1 is MGHRA and CDR2 is YSYEKL in the germline V gene. The CDR3 loop spans 15 amino acids. The CDR3 here is CASSPLAGPQETQYF.

The chain joins TRBV20-1 to TRBJ2-3; TCRdb's assignment of TRBD2 cannot be checked, as there is no DNA. CDR1 is DFQATT, CDR2 SNEGSKA, per germline (reference sequence). This CDR3 has 16 residues. CDR3 protein: CSARYGLAGVGDTQYF.

The CDR3 sequence is CAAGGNTVYEQYF. The genes are TRBV2 and TRBJ2-7; the TCRdb call, TRBD2, lacks DNA for checking. Germline values: CDR1 SNHLY, CDR2 FYNNEI. The CDR3 has 13 amino acids. Full variable domain (remainder filled in from reference TRBV2 and TRBJ2-7): EPEVTQTPSHQVTQMGQEVILRCVPISNHLYFYWYRQILGQKVEFLVSFYNNEISEKSEIFDDQFSVERPDGSNFTLKIRSTKLEDSAMYFCAAGGNTVYEQYFGPGTRLTVT.

The V call is TRBV7-2, the J call TRBJ2-3. This CDR3 has 14 residues. Germline CDR1 SGHTA, CDR2 FQGNSA. The CDR3 sequence: CASSFRRGTDTQYF.

This chain uses TRBV14 with TRBJ2-7; the D gene TCRdb calls, TRBD1, cannot be checked with no DNA. This CDR3 contains 15 residues. Germline V lookup: CDR1 SGHDN, CDR2 FVKESK. The CDR3 spells CASSLVGTGGGEQYF. Combining the CDR3 with reference TRBV14 and TRBJ2-7 gives the whole variable domain EAGVTQFPSHSVIEKGQTVTLRCDPISGHDNLYWYRRVMGKEIKFLLHFVKESKQDESGMPNNRFLAERTGGTYSTLKVQPAELEDSGVYFCASSLVGTGGGEQYFGPGTRLTVT.

The chain has TRBV5-1 and TRBJ2-1; lacking DNA, the TRBD2 call made by TCRdb goes unchecked. CDR3 length: 19 residues. Germline CDR1 SGHRS, CDR2 YFSETQ. The CDR3 sequence: CASSWRPLGLAGVNNEQFF.

J is TRBJ2-2 and V is TRBV12-3 or TRBV12-4; the D gene TCRdb calls, TRBD1, cannot be checked with no DNA. The CDR3 totals 14 residues. CDR3 sequence: CASFSHGLSGELFF.

This chain links TRBV5-1 with TRBJ2-2; TCRdb returns TRBD1, unconfirmable since there is no DNA. This CDR3 region has 15 residues. CDR1 and CDR2 (germline): SGHRS, YFSETQ. CDR3 protein: CASSPWTGQPRELFF.